The 19 T cell receptor beta chains below were found in one sample sequenced in a study of prognosis after radiotherapy for stage I lung cancer. Multiplex PCR, run in two rounds, amplified TCR beta CDR3 from genomic DNA. Each TRBV and TRBJ gene had its own primer in the first PCR round. TCRdb called the multiplex PCR reads again in MiXCR, with one record for every CDR3 protein. The repertoire includes fewer than 30,000 distinct CDR3 sequences, 30% of them detected once, and around a third sits in the top ten. The sample consisted of PBMCs, taken before or after stereotactic body radiation therapy (not recorded which). The source of these receptors is a donor at least 50 years old with non-small cell lung cancer.

This clonotype was detected many times. The CDR3 protein is CASSLGGDTDTQYF. CDR3 coding DNA: TGTGCCAGCAGCCTGGGAGGGGACACAGATACGCAGTATTTT. This chain links TRBV2 with TRBJ2-3, with 7 bases matching TRBD2. This CDR3 is built from 14 residues. Unmatched junction bases numbered 5, after V lost 6 bases and J lost 2 bases. Germline V gives CDR1 SNHLY, CDR2 FYNNEI.

A word on this clonotype: A much larger clone sits a single nucleotide away, making a read error possible. The chain couples TRBV5-6 to TRBJ1-5; 8 nucleotides agree with TRBD1. Germline V gene sequence: CDR1 SGHDT, CDR2 YYEEEE. Germline trimming cut 1 base from V and 10 bases from J; bases unmatched to any gene: 10. This CDR3 has 15 amino acids. CDR3 DNA sequence: TGTGCCAGCAGCTTGTGGCAGGGGGCAGGGCATCCCCAGCATTTT. It specifies CASSLWQGAGHPQHF.

This clonotype was detected many times. The chain couples TRBV20-1 to TRBJ1-4; D unclear. The V gene's germline CDR1 is DFQATT and CDR2 SNEGSKA (reference sequence). This CDR3 is built from 14 residues. With 0 bases removed from V and 7 bases from J, the gap between germline ends came to 12 bases. The CDR3 protein is CSARDVKTGEKLFF. The DNA of the CDR3 is TGCAGTGCTAGAGATGTCAAAACCGGTGAAAAACTGTTTTTT.

In this sample, this clonotype turned up many times. The genes are TRBV28 and TRBJ2-5; TRBD2 matches at 12 bases. This CDR3 region has 15 residues. Per germline, CDR1 MDHEN and CDR2 SYDVKM. V shed 3 bases, J shed 7 bases, and the junction held 6 bases outside the gene matches. DNA of the CDR3: TGTGCCAGCAGTTTGCGTCTAGCGGGAGGGGTGACCCAGTACTTC. The encoded protein is CASSLRLAGGVTQYF.

This clonotype showed up many times. The chain uses TRBV2 and TRBJ1-4; D gene uncertain. Deletions cut 2 bases from V and 8 bases from J, with 9 bases between. Per germline, CDR1 SNHLY and CDR2 FYNNEI. CDR3 size: 13 residues. The CDR3 sequence is CASSEIGFEKLFF. For the CDR3, the DNA is TGTGCCAGCAGTGAAATTGGTTTCGAAAAACTGTTTTTT.

The J gene is TRBJ2-2, the V gene TRBV7-2, with 7 nucleotides matching TRBD1. Losses at the gene ends were 4 bases for V and 7 bases for J; bases not matched to a gene: 3. This CDR3 comprises 13 residues. Germline CDR1 reads SGHTA; CDR2 reads FQGNSA. For the CDR3, the DNA is TGTGCCAGCAGCTCCAGACAGGGCGGGGAGCTGTTTTTT. Its translation is CASSSRQGGELFF.

Many counts were recorded for this clonotype. In DNA form, the CDR3 reads TGTGCCAGCAGTTACGGCGGGGGGTCCTACAATGAGCAGTTCTTC. It translates to CASSYGGGSYNEQFF. The chain carries TRBV6-2 or TRBV6-3 and TRBJ2-1, with TRBD2 identical over 8 bases. Per germline, CDR1 MNHEY and CDR2 SVGEGT. The ends lost 2 bases at V and 1 base at J; junction bases unmatched: 1. The CDR3 covers 15 residues.

Regarding this clonotype: A far larger clone is just one base off, so this is likely a read error. The rearrangement joins TRBV7-2 to TRBJ2-1; perhaps TRBD2 as D (7 bases). The assigned J gene may be wrong: the sequence end matches TRBJ2-5 better. CDR3 length: 13 residues. Germline CDR1 SGHTA, CDR2 FQGNSA. This CDR3 reads CASGGGRRETQYF. The CDR3 DNA reads TGTGCCAGCGGGGGGGGGCGAAGAGAGACCCAGTACTTC.

This clonotype was counted at least ten times. The chain recombines TRBV20-1 with TRBJ2-1; D unclear. The germline gives CDR1 DFQATT, CDR2 SNEGSKA (reference sequence). This CDR3 has 10 amino acids. The V and J ends lost 3 bases and 9 bases respectively, with 6 bases between them. CDR3 amino acids: CSARWTEQFF. CDR3 bases: TGCAGTGCTAGGTGGACTGAGCAGTTCTTC.

This clonotype was recorded at least ten times. The V and J genes are TRBV2 and TRBJ2-1; TRBD2 aligns across 10 bases. V lost 6 bases and J lost 4; bases outside the gene matches: 3. CDR1 and CDR2 from the germline V gene are SNHLY and FYNNEI. The length of the CDR3 is 14 residues. The CDR3 coding sequence is TGTGCCAGCAGGCGGACTAGCGGTTACAATGAGCAGTTCTTC. It encodes CASRRTSGYNEQFF. Looking up the rest from reference TRBV2 and TRBJ2-1 gives the full variable domain: EPEVTQTPSHQVTQMGQEVILRCVPISNHLYFYWYRQILGQKVEFLVSFYNNEISEKSEIFDDQFSVERPDGSNFTLKIRSTKLEDSAMYFCASRRTSGYNEQFFGPGTRLTVL.

This clonotype has ten or more counts. This chain joins TRBV19 and TRBJ2-5, with D tentatively TRBD1 or TRBD2 (6 bases each). Between the trimmed V and J ends, which lost 4 bases and 5 bases, there was a span of 17 bases. The CDR3 has 15 residues. Germline V CDR1 and CDR2: LNHDA, SQIVND (reference sequence). This CDR3 is CASSTGGGLRETQYF. The CDR3 DNA follows: TGTGCCAGTAGTACCGGAGGGGGGCTTCGCGAGACCCAGTACTTC.

As for this clonotype: This may arise from a read error, as a much more abundant clone is one base away. The chain recombines TRBV6-5 with TRBJ2-7, with a tentative D call TRBD1 (6 bases). The CDR3 runs to 15 residues. Per germline, CDR1 MNHEY and CDR2 SVGAGI. Here the CDR3 DNA reads TGTGCCAGCAGTTACTCGACGGGACAAACCTACGCGCAGTACTTC. Residues: CASSYSTGQTYAQYF.

In its sample, this clonotype was seen many times. This chain links TRBV5-1 with TRBJ2-1; tentatively, D is TRBD2 (6 bases). With 0 bases removed from V and 3 bases from J, the gap between germline ends came to 10 bases. This CDR3 spans 15 amino acids. The germline V gene has CDR1 SGHRS and CDR2 YFSETQ. CDR3 nucleotide sequence: TGCGCCAGCAGCTTGGCGGGAGTGAACTACAATGAGCAGTTCTTC. Residues: CASSLAGVNYNEQFF.

This clonotype was found many times. This chain links TRBV5-4 with TRBJ2-5; D gene unclear. Between the trimmed V and J ends, which lost 2 bases and 1 base, there was a span of 3 bases. The CDR3 spans 12 residues. Germline V CDR1 and CDR2: SGHNT, YYREEE (reference sequence). CDR3 amino acids: CASSFPQETQYF. In nucleotides, the CDR3 is TGTGCCAGCAGCTTTCCCCAAGAGACCCAGTACTTC.

This clonotype appeared many times. The chain links TRBV10-3 to TRBJ1-2; D gene uncertain. The CDR3 sequence is 13 residues long. The germline CDR1 and CDR2 sequences are ENHRY and SYGVKD. V was pared by 10 bases and J by 8 bases, with 20 bases between. This chain's CDR3 is CATEPLAGWGYTF. The CDR3, as DNA: TGTGCCACAGAGCCCTTAGCTGGCTGGGGCTACACCTTC.

There are many counts of this clonotype. J is TRBJ2-2 and V is TRBV5-4, with 8 bases identical to TRBD2. V gave up 4 bases and J gave up 5 bases; unmatched junction bases: 10. Germline lookup yields CDR1 SGHNT and CDR2 YYREEE (reference sequence). CDR3 length: 16 residues. In nucleotides, the CDR3 is TGTGCCAGCAGCCCGTCGTCCGGGGGGGCTACCGGGGAGCTGTTTTTT. It specifies CASSPSSGGATGELFF.

The chain combines TRBV5-1 with TRBJ2-7; D unclear. The CDR3 is 14 amino acids. Germline loops: CDR1 SGHRS, CDR2 YFSETQ. With 4 bases removed from V and 0 bases from J, the gap between germline ends came to 11 bases. CDR3 coding DNA: TGCGCCAGCAGCATGAGCAAATTCTCCTACGAGCAGTACTTC. The encoded protein is CASSMSKFSYEQYF.

J is TRBJ2-2 and V is TRBV19; D gene uncertain. This CDR3 contains 12 residues. Trimming pared 7 bases from V and 6 bases from J, leaving 9 bases between. Germline lookup yields CDR1 LNHDA and CDR2 SQIVND (reference sequence). The CDR3 nucleotides read TGTGCCAGTAATCGCTGCGCCGGGGAGCTGTTTTTT. Residues: CASNRCAGELFF.

The chain links TRBV6-1 to TRBJ2-1; D remains unclear. Trimming shortened V by 2 bases and J by 5 bases, and 7 bases separated the two germline ends. CDR1 is MNHNS and CDR2 is SASEGT in the germline V gene. The CDR3 contains 13 residues. The DNA for the CDR3 is TGTGCCAGCAGTGAATTAGGCAACAATGAGCAGTTCTTC. This sequence encodes CASSELGNNEQFF.